These 10 T cell receptor beta chains were sequenced from one sample in a study of shared clonotypes between healthy human individuals. Repertoires were generated with immunoSEQ multiplex PCR, while TCRdb's copy carries only in-frame clones and drops some. The top ten hold approximately 0.38% of the sample, which has 1,400,000 or so clones, approximately 98.5% seen once. Sequences were obtained from naive CD4+ T cells sorted from blood. Sample subset: CD45RA+ positively selected. The receptors here all came from a man aged 30 to 39 in good health.

Note on this clone: Other DNA sequences in this sample translate to the same CDR3. V gene TRBV7-9 combines with J gene TRBJ2-3; D unclear. The length of the CDR3 is 12 residues. Looked up from germline, CDR1 is SEHNR and CDR2 is FQNEAQ (reference sequence). Trimming took off 5 bases at V and 3 bases at J, with 6 bases between the two ends. CDR3 sequence reads: CASSLATDTQYF. CDR3 bases: TGTGCCAGCAGCCTGGCGACAGATACGCAGTATTTT.

V and J are TRBV9 and TRBJ2-7; 13 bases are shared with TRBD2. Germline V CDR1 and CDR2: SGDLS, YYNGEE. The CDR3 sequence is 15 residues long. The V gene end was trimmed by 4 bases and the J gene end by 4 bases; junction bases not matched to a gene: 5. The CDR3 bases are TGTGCCAGCAGCACGCCGGGACTAGCGGGGTACGAGCAGTACTTC. It yields the protein CASSTPGLAGYEQYF.

This clone was seen only once. The chain couples TRBV5-1 to TRBJ1-2; maybe TRBD1 (5 bases). In germline, CDR1 is SGHRS, CDR2 YFSETQ. The CDR3 sequence is 13 residues long. The ends were cut back, 0 bases at V and 7 bases at J, with 10 bases in the middle. Here the CDR3 reads CASSLAGGGGYTF. CDR3 bases: TGCGCCAGCAGCTTGGCCGGCGGGGGTGGCTACACCTTC.

The J gene is TRBJ2-2, the V gene TRBV5-4; 7 bases line up with TRBD2. The CDR3 consists of 16 residues. Looked up from germline, CDR1 is SGHNT and CDR2 is YYREEE (reference sequence). V trimming: 6 bases; J trimming: 0 bases; junction bases outside the gene matches: 8. The CDR3 coding sequence is TGTGCCAGCAACGCGCCTAGCGGAGCGAACACCGGGGAGCTGTTTTTT. This encodes CASNAPSGANTGELFF. Using reference TRBV5-4 and TRBJ2-2 for the parts outside the CDR3, the full variable domain is ETGVTQSPTHLIKTRGQQVTLRCSSQSGHNTVSWYQQALGQGPQFIFQYYREEENGRGNFPPRFSGLQFPNYSSELNVNALELDDSALYLCASNAPSGANTGELFFGEGSRLTVL.

As to this clone: The same CDR3 arises from other DNA sequences in this sample as well. The V gene is TRBV7-8, the J gene TRBJ1-4; D ambiguous. Trimming took off 2 bases at V and 0 bases at J, with 7 bases between the two ends. Germline V CDR1 and CDR2: SGHVS, FQNEAQ. The CDR3 has 15 amino acids. The CDR3 loop is CASSLRGATNEKLFF. The CDR3 DNA reads TGTGCCAGCAGCTTACGGGGTGCAACTAATGAAAAACTGTTTTTT.

The chain couples TRBV18 to TRBJ2-4; no clear D. Trimming stripped 1 base from V and 0 bases from J, with 13 bases between. Germline assignment: CDR1 KGHSH and CDR2 LQKENI. The CDR3 runs to 17 residues. The chain's CDR3 is CASSPREQRLAKNIQYF. As DNA, the CDR3 is TGTGCCAGCTCACCACGAGAACAGAGACTAGCCAAAAACATTCAGTACTTC.

The CDR3 region is CASSLATGVGYTF. CDR3 nucleotides: TGCGCCAGCAGCTTGGCGACAGGGGTCGGCTACACCTTC. The chain couples TRBV5-1 to TRBJ1-2; 8 bases map to TRBD1. J lost 8 bases, V lost 0 bases, and 3 bases had no gene match. Germline CDR1 and CDR2: SGHRS and YFSETQ. The CDR3 totals 13 residues.

V and J are TRBV5-4 and TRBJ1-2; a possible D gene is TRBD1 (5 bases). Germline assignment: CDR1 SGHNT and CDR2 YYREEE (reference sequence). The CDR3 is made up of 15 amino acids. V lost 5 bases and J lost 4, with 18 bases in between. The CDR3, as DNA: TGTGCCAGCAGTCAGGGAAAAAGCGGGATCTATGGCTACACCTTC. Translated, it gives CASSQGKSGIYGYTF.

The chain carries TRBV18 and TRBJ1-4; D gene ambiguous. Germline CDR1 is KGHSH and CDR2 is LQKENI. This CDR3 is built from 15 residues. Trimming took off 3 bases at V and 4 bases at J, with 12 bases between the two ends. CDR3 sequence: CASSPAGLINEKLFF. The CDR3 DNA reads as TGTGCCAGCTCACCGGCAGGACTCATTAATGAAAAACTGTTTTTT.

The CDR3 reads CASSLGLAGVYNEQFF. The DNA for the CDR3 is TGTGCCAGCAGCCTCGGACTAGCGGGTGTCTACAATGAGCAGTTCTTC. This rearrangement joins TRBV7-6 to TRBJ2-1, with TRBD2 identical over 11 bases. The CDR3 covers 16 residues. CDR1 and CDR2 (germline): SGHVS, FNYEAQ. The J segment lost 3 bases and the V segment lost 5 bases, leaving 6 bases of the junction unmatched. The full variable domain, with the rest looked up from reference TRBV7-6 and TRBJ2-1, is GAGVSQSPRYKVTKRGQDVALRCDPISGHVSLYWYRQALGQGPEFLTYFNYEAQQDKSGLPNDRFSAERPEGSISTLTIQRTEQRDSAMYRCASSLGLAGVYNEQFFGPGTRLTVL.